This T cell receptor beta chain was captured by sequencing in a study of neurological immune-mediated disorders. Across the whole study: In a group of roughly 34 multiple sclerosis patients, 31 had the relapsing-remitting type and 3 had the secondary progressive type. General study results and limits: The greatest TCR clonal expansion occurred in HTLV-1-associated myelopathy and the least in multiple sclerosis, which fell below healthy controls.

A note on this clonotype: Its antigen is still unknown.

Time point denoted: longitudinal time-point 2. Synthesis of cDNA was accomplished via 5'RACE employing 10-nucleotide random UMIs. In every sequencing run, more than 200 million TCR-beta sequences were generated from 15-18 subjects. One entry per CDR3 protein, called by TCRdb with MiXCR from the 5' RACE reads. Of approximately 80,000 distinct CDR3 sequences in the sample, 5% to 6.5% were seen once. What was sequenced was PBMCs. This TCR was sampled from a woman aged 55-70 years with multiple sclerosis.

The CDR3 is CASSLSTGSYNEQFF. The DNA for the CDR3 is TGTGCCAGCAGCCTATCGACAGGGTCCTACAATGAGCAGTTCTTC. The chain is built from TRBV7-2 and TRBJ2-1; 7 positions agree with TRBD1. This CDR3 is 15 amino acids long. Germline V gene data show CDR1 as SGHTA and CDR2 as FQGNSA. Unmatched junction bases numbered 5, after V lost 5 bases and J lost 1 base.